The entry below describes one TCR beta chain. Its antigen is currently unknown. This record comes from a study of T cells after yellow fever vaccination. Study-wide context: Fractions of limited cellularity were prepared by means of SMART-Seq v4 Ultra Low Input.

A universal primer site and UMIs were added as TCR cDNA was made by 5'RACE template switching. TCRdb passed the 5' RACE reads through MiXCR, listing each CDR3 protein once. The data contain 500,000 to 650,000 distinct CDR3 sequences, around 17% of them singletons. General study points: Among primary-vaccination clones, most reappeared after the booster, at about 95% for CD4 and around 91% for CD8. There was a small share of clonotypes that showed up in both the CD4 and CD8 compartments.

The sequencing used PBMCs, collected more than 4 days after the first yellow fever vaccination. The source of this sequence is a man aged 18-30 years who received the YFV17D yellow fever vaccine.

CDR3 sequence: CASSKGDGLWDEQFF. In DNA form, the CDR3 reads TGTGCCAGCAGCAAAGGGGACGGCCTTTGGGATGAGCAGTTCTTC. This chain uses TRBV21-1 with TRBJ2-1; whether TRBD2, the table's D call, matches the DNA was not checked. TRBV21-1 is a documented pseudogene. The CDR3 runs to 15 residues.